The source of this TCR beta chain is a study of patients and donors after allogeneic stem cell transplantation. TCRdb analysed the RT-PCR reads with MiXCR anew, one entry per CDR3 protein. Of about 230,000 distinct CDR3 sequences listed, 13% to 15% were seen once; the top ten hold roughly 12%. This CDR3 has 14 amino acids. J was trimmed by 1 base and V by 5 bases; bases with no gene match: 1. Germline lookup yields CDR1 SNHLY and CDR2 FYNNEI. J is TRBJ2-1 and V is TRBV2; 8 nucleotides agree with TRBD2. The receptor's source is a human donor who was either an allogeneic HSCT recipient or a stem cell or donor lymphocyte infusion donor (not recorded which). It is not recorded whose cells these are; they may come from a transplant donor. The sequenced sample was blood, either unsorted or a sorted T cell fraction (not recorded which). CDR3 loop: CASSRLASYNEQFF. CDR3 DNA: TGTGCCAGCAGTAGACTAGCGTCCTACAATGAGCAGTTCTTC.